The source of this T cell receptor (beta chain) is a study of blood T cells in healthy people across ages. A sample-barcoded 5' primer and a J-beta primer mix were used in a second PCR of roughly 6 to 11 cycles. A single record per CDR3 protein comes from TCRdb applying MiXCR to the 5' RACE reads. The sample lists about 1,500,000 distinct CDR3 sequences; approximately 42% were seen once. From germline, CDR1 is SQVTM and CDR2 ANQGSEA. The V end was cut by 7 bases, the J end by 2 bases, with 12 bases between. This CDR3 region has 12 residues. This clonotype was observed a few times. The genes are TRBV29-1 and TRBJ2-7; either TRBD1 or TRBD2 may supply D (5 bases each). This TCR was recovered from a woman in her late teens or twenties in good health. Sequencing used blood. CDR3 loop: CSALLGAYEQYF. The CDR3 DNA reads TGCAGCGCGCTTTTGGGGGCCTACGAGCAGTACTTC.